This TCR beta chain is drawn from a study of T cells in Graves' hyperthyroidism and ophthalmopathy. V was pared by 3 bases and J by 2 bases, with 6 bases between. CDR3 length equals 13 residues. Germline values: CDR1 KGHDR, CDR2 SFDVKD. Researchers took RNA transcripts and amplified the TCR beta CDR3 regions from them. A set of HTBI primers served as the primers for a first-round RT-PCR of the TCR CDR3. MiXCR, run by TCRdb on the multiplex PCR reads, gives a single entry per CDR3 protein. The data show over 650,000 distinct CDR3 sequences, less than 45% seen once. The sequenced sample consisted of peripheral blood or thyroid tissue (not recorded which). This chain links TRBV24-1 with TRBJ1-2; no firm D call. This TCR derives from an adult man with Graves' disease, either hyperthyroidism or ophthalmopathy (not recorded which). CDR3 residues: CATSDGSNYGYTF. CDR3 DNA sequence: TGTGCCACCAGTGATGGGTCGAACTATGGCTACACCTTC.